A single sample is the source of the 2 T cell receptor beta chains below, sequenced in a study of cytomegalovirus exposure and HLA in healthy donors. 13 Jbeta primers and 60 Vbeta primers were used for the PCR. Sequenced by immunoSEQ multiplex PCR; TCRdb stores in-frame clones only, minus some. The sample yields hundreds of thousands of clones, over 60% seen once. The sequencing sample was made of PBMCs. The receptors were sampled from a male donor in good health and CMV-seronegative.

The chain couples TRBV5-4 to TRBJ2-3; D gene uncertain. Deletions cut 5 bases from V and 6 bases from J, with 10 bases between. The length of the CDR3 is 12 residues. CDR1 is SGHNT and CDR2 is YYREEE in the germline V gene (reference sequence). For the CDR3, the DNA is TGTGCCAGCAGTTTCCCCGCGGATACGCAGTATTTT. Translating it yields CASSFPADTQYF.

There are a few counts of this clone. This chain joins TRBV5-6 and TRBJ1-2, with 8 bases matching TRBD1. The CDR3 has 15 amino acids. V gave up 4 bases and J gave up 3 bases; unmatched junction bases: 8. Germline V lookup: CDR1 SGHDT, CDR2 YYEEEE. The CDR3 sequence is CASSQDRGVDYGYTF. The DNA of the CDR3 is TGTGCCAGCAGCCAAGACAGGGGAGTCGACTATGGCTACACCTTC. Together with reference TRBV5-6 and TRBJ1-2, the CDR3 gives the full variable domain: DAGVTQSPTHLIKTRGQQVTLRCSPKSGHDTVSWYQQALGQGPQFIFQYYEEEERQRGNFPDRFSGHQFPNYSSELNVNALLLGDSALYLCASSQDRGVDYGYTFGSGTRLTVV.